The 26 T cell receptor beta chains presented below share a single source sample, sequenced in a study of blood T cell repertoires in COVID-19. Profiled with immunoSEQ multiplex PCR; TCRdb holds only in-frame clones, not every one. This sample has 130,000 to 150,000 clones, with 88% found just once. Sequencing was done on a sample of peripheral blood. The origin of the receptors is a woman between 50 and 59 years old with acute or convalescent COVID-19.

This clone was detected only a few times. The chain employs TRBV27 and TRBJ1-3, with D maybe TRBD1 (6 bases). V was shortened by 5 bases and J by 2 bases, with 16 bases between the two germline ends. The CDR3 length is 16 residues. CDR1 MNHEY and CDR2 SMNVEV come from the germline V gene (reference sequence). In DNA, the CDR3 is TGTGCCAGCAGTACCCGTTGGGGGCCCGCTGGAAACACCATATATTTT. This translates into CASSTRWGPAGNTIYF.

This chain connects TRBV6-5 to TRBJ1-6; 9 bases are shared with TRBD1. CDR1 is MNHEY and CDR2 is SVGAGI in the germline V gene. CDR3 length equals 15 residues. Trimming removed 6 bases from V and 9 bases from J; junction bases left unmatched: 9. DNA of the CDR3: TGTGCCAGCAGCCGGGACAGGGTTCGGATTTCACCCCTCCACTTT. Amino acid sequence: CASSRDRVRISPLHF.

This chain joins TRBV24-1 and TRBJ1-5, with TRBD1 identical over 7 bases. Germline V gives CDR1 KGHDR, CDR2 SFDVKD. V gave up 5 bases and J gave up 5 bases; unmatched junction bases: 5. CDR3 length equals 14 residues. For the CDR3, the DNA is TGTGCCACCAGTGCCCGGGACAGCTATCAGCCCCAGCATTTT. It translates to CATSARDSYQPQHF.

The chain is built from TRBV5-5 and TRBJ2-3, with 8 bases fitting TRBD1. Germline V gives CDR1 SGHKS, CDR2 YYEKEE (reference sequence). CDR3 length: 16 residues. The V segment lost 2 bases and the J segment 3 bases; nucleotides outside the gene matches: 8. CDR3 nucleotide sequence: TGTGCCAGCAGCTTTTCGGGGGACAGGTTGACAGATACGCAGTATTTT. It is translated as CASSFSGDRLTDTQYF.

The chain carries TRBV18 and TRBJ2-7; the match to TRBD2 covers 7 bases. The germline CDR1 and CDR2 sequences are KGHSH and LQKENI. This CDR3 spans 16 amino acids. Trimming removed 3 bases from V and 3 bases from J; junction bases left unmatched: 11. This chain's CDR3 is CASSPGGSGILYEQYF. DNA for the CDR3: TGTGCCAGCTCACCCGGGGGGAGCGGGATTCTCTACGAGCAGTACTTC.

The V gene is TRBV3-1 (or the pseudogene TRBV3-2), the J gene TRBJ1-2, with a tentative D call TRBD1 (5 bases). Per the germline V gene, CDR1 is LGHDT and CDR2 is YNNKEL (reference sequence). There are 12 residues in the CDR3. Trimming stripped 4 bases from V and 6 bases from J, with 9 bases between. CDR3 region: CASSRGVDGYTF. The CDR3 DNA is TGTGCCAGCAGCCGGGGCGTGGATGGCTACACCTTC.

This rearrangement joins TRBV12-3 or TRBV12-4 to TRBJ1-1; no clear D. The CDR3 is 11 residues long. V was trimmed by 7 bases and J by 4 bases, leaving 7 bases between them. The CDR3 spells CASKGSTEAFF. For the CDR3, the DNA is TGTGCCAGCAAAGGGAGCACTGAAGCTTTCTTT.

The gene calls are TRBV11-2 and TRBJ2-1, with 9 bases matching TRBD1. The CDR3 covers 13 residues. V trimming: 5 bases; J trimming: 9 bases; junction bases outside the gene matches: 5. Germline CDR1 is SGHAT and CDR2 is FQNNGV. The CDR3 DNA follows: TGTGCCAGCAGCACAACAGGGGGCGGTGAGCAGTTCTTC. It translates to CASSTTGGGEQFF.

This clone was recorded only once. V gene TRBV6-5 combines with J gene TRBJ1-2, with 10 bases identical to TRBD1. CDR3 length: 15 residues. Trimming at V came to 4 bases and at J to 7 bases, leaving 9 bases not matched to a gene. Germline CDR1 is MNHEY and CDR2 is SVGAGI. The CDR3 DNA sequence: TGTGCCAGCAGTTCAACCCCGCGGACAGGGGGTGGCTACACCTTC. Its protein is CASSSTPRTGGGYTF.

As DNA, the CDR3 is TGTGCCAGCAGCGCACAACTAGCGGCACTCAATGAGCAGTTCTTC. It encodes CASSAQLAALNEQFF. This chain connects TRBV9 to TRBJ2-1, with 8 positions matching TRBD2. Germline assignment: CDR1 SGDLS and CDR2 YYNGEE. The junction had 8 bases not matched to a gene; V was cut back by 3 bases and J by 6 bases. The CDR3 is made up of 15 amino acids.

The chain employs TRBV6-5 and TRBJ2-7; 7 nucleotides line up with TRBD1. CDR3 size: 15 residues. From germline, CDR1 is MNHEY and CDR2 SVGAGI. V was pared by 0 bases and J by 3 bases, with 5 bases of the junction left unmatched. The CDR3 here is CASSYSYDRVYEQYF. In nucleotides, the CDR3 is TGTGCCAGCAGTTACTCTTATGACAGGGTCTACGAGCAGTACTTC.

The CDR3 reads CASSLSEGFISPLHF. In DNA, the CDR3 is TGTGCCAGCAGTTTATCAGAGGGTTTTATTTCACCCCTCCACTTT. The chain recombines TRBV28 with TRBJ1-6; D unclear. This CDR3 region has 15 residues. CDR1 MDHEN and CDR2 SYDVKM come from the germline V gene. Trimming removed 1 base from V and 9 bases from J, with 13 bases in between.

V and J are TRBV25-1 and TRBJ1-1; D gene unclear. Per the germline V gene, CDR1 is MGHDK and CDR2 is SYGVNS. The germline V and J ends were trimmed by 4 bases and 7 bases, with 13 bases remaining between them. CDR3 length: 13 residues. The DNA for the CDR3 is TGTGCCAGCAGTGCTGTGGGCTACCGTGAAGCTTTCTTT. This translates into CASSAVGYREAFF.

The chain links TRBV7-4 to TRBJ1-5, with 7 nucleotides matching TRBD1. The CDR3 runs 15 residues. CDR1 is SGHVT and CDR2 is SQSDAQ in the germline V gene. With V trimmed by 5 bases and J by 1 base, 5 bases remained unmatched. The CDR3 DNA is TGTGCCAGCAGCCCGCGGGACAGAAGCAATCAGCCCCAGCATTTT. Encoded protein: CASSPRDRSNQPQHF.

This chain's CDR3 is CASSPLSAGTGGSYEQYF. Here the CDR3 DNA reads TGTGCCAGCAGCCCCCTCTCAGCCGGGACAGGGGGGTCCTACGAGCAGTACTTC. The V and J genes are TRBV7-6 and TRBJ2-7; 11 nucleotides line up with TRBD1. Germline CDR1 SGHVS, CDR2 FNYEAQ. The CDR3 sequence is 18 residues long. Trimming took 5 bases from V and 1 from J; bases not matched to a gene: 13. The whole variable domain, remainder taken from reference TRBV7-6 and TRBJ2-7, is GAGVSQSPRYKVTKRGQDVALRCDPISGHVSLYWYRQALGQGPEFLTYFNYEAQQDKSGLPNDRFSAERPEGSISTLTIQRTEQRDSAMYRCASSPLSAGTGGSYEQYFGPGTRLTVT.

The J gene is TRBJ1-1, the V gene TRBV6-5; possibly TRBD1 for D (6 bases). Per the germline V gene, CDR1 is MNHEY and CDR2 is SVGAGI. V dropped 5 bases and J dropped 5 bases, with 15 bases sitting between them. The CDR3 contains 14 residues. CDR3 region: CASSRLQGETEAFF. As DNA, the CDR3 is TGTGCCAGCAGTCGCCTACAGGGTGAGACTGAAGCTTTCTTT.

The chain links TRBV7-9 to TRBJ2-1, with D possibly being TRBD1 (6 bases). There are 17 residues in the CDR3. Trimming took 2 bases from V and 0 from J, leaving 14 bases between them. From germline, CDR1 is SEHNR and CDR2 FQNEAQ (reference sequence). The CDR3 spells CASSLFWGPTSYNEQFF. DNA of the CDR3: TGTGCCAGCAGCTTATTCTGGGGGCCTACCTCCTACAATGAGCAGTTCTTC.

A single count supports this clone. The V and J genes are TRBV2 and TRBJ2-1; 11 nucleotides match TRBD2. The CDR3 totals 16 residues. Germline loops: CDR1 SNHLY, CDR2 FYNNEI. The V gene end was trimmed by 2 bases and the J gene end by 8 bases; junction bases not matched to a gene: 8. The CDR3 protein is CASSESRLAGTYEQFF. The DNA of the CDR3 is TGTGCCAGCAGTGAATCCCGACTAGCGGGAACGTATGAGCAGTTCTTC.

This clone was counted a single time. This chain uses TRBV29-1 with TRBJ1-1, with a weak D call TRBD1 (5 bases). The ends were cut back, 8 bases at V and 6 bases at J, with 19 bases in the middle. The CDR3 extends over 13 amino acids. Germline V gene sequence: CDR1 SQVTM, CDR2 ANQGSEA. The CDR3 bases are TGCAGCACCAGGGAAGGACCGACCTCTGAAGCTTTCTTT. Its protein is CSTREGPTSEAFF.

The chain joins TRBV5-1 to TRBJ2-2; TRBD2 matches at 9 bases. Trimming removed 2 bases from V and 1 base from J; junction bases left unmatched: 0. CDR1 SGHRS and CDR2 YFSETQ come from the germline V gene. The CDR3 extends over 15 amino acids. The CDR3 bases are TGCGCCAGCAGCTTTAGCGGGGGGAACACCGGGGAGCTGTTTTTT. This codes for CASSFSGGNTGELFF.

The J gene is TRBJ1-6, the V gene TRBV3-1 (or the pseudogene TRBV3-2); D gene unclear. This CDR3 contains 16 residues. V was clipped by 1 base and J by 6 bases, with 13 bases between them. Germline CDR1 LGHDT, CDR2 YNNKEL (reference sequence). DNA for the CDR3: TGTGCCAGCAGCCAAGCTGGGTCAGGACTTAATTCACCCCTCCACTTT. Residues: CASSQAGSGLNSPLHF.

The genes are TRBV6-5 and TRBJ2-7, with 10 positions matching TRBD2. Germline V gene lookup returns CDR1 MNHEY and CDR2 SVGAGI. V was pared by 0 bases and J by 4 bases, with 6 bases of the junction left unmatched. This CDR3 comprises 16 residues. The chain's CDR3 is CASSYSASGSSYEQYF. In nucleotides, the CDR3 is TGTGCCAGCAGTTACTCCGCTAGCGGGAGCTCTTACGAGCAGTACTTC.

The genes are TRBV23-1 and TRBJ1-5; D is undetermined. TRBV23-1 is known as an ORF, though its function is uncertain. This CDR3 region has 13 residues. V was shortened by 4 bases and J by 3 bases, with 7 bases between the two germline ends. The CDR3 nucleotides are TGCGCCAGCAGTCCTCCCTTCAATCAGCCCCAGCATTTT. It codes for CASSPPFNQPQHF.

J is TRBJ1-4 and V is TRBV7-9, with 7 bases fitting TRBD1. V was clipped by 5 bases and J by 5 bases; unmatched bases: 5. The CDR3 runs to 14 residues. Germline V lookup: CDR1 SEHNR, CDR2 FQNEAQ (reference sequence). CDR3 residues: CASSAGTENEKLFF. CDR3 sequence (DNA): TGTGCCAGCAGCGCCGGGACAGAAAATGAAAAACTGTTTTTT.

This chain connects TRBV11-2 to TRBJ1-1; D may be TRBD1 (6 bases). Trimming left V 4 bases short and J 5 bases short, with 17 bases between. Germline values: CDR1 SGHAT, CDR2 FQNNGV. CDR3 length equals 15 residues. CDR3 amino acids: CASSSVLGRGTEAFF. CDR3 coding DNA: TGTGCCAGCAGCTCTGTCTTGGGTAGGGGGACTGAAGCTTTCTTT.

The chain links TRBV5-1 to TRBJ2-1, with D perhaps TRBD1 (5 bases). Germline-derived CDR1 and CDR2 are SGHRS and YFSETQ. This CDR3 has 13 amino acids. The V and J ends lost 4 bases and 2 bases respectively, with 7 bases between them. The CDR3 is CASSGATYNEQFF. In nucleotides, the CDR3 is TGCGCCAGCAGCGGGGCAACCTACAATGAGCAGTTCTTC.